The 26 T cell receptor beta chains below were found in one sample sequenced in a study of blood T cell repertoires in COVID-19. TCRdb's copy holds only in-frame clones and misses some; the assay was immunoSEQ multiplex PCR. The repertoire holds approximately 300,000 clones, with over 75% as singletons. The sample taken for sequencing was peripheral blood. Receptors originate from a woman aged 30 to 39 with COVID-19, enrolled during active disease.

This clone was recorded once. The chain is built from TRBV7-9 and TRBJ1-1, with 7 bases matching TRBD1. V was pared by 5 bases and J by 1 base, with 7 bases of the junction left unmatched. Germline assignment: CDR1 SEHNR and CDR2 FQNEAQ (reference sequence). This CDR3 spans 15 amino acids. DNA for the CDR3: TGTGCCAGCAGCCCCCCGGACAGGCGGAACACTGAAGCTTTCTTT. Its translation: CASSPPDRRNTEAFF.

J is TRBJ2-1 and V is TRBV18, with 7 bases identical to TRBD1. The CDR3 covers 15 residues. Per the germline V gene, CDR1 is KGHSH and CDR2 is LQKENI. V dropped 3 bases and J dropped 0; count of bases not matched to a gene: 2. CDR3 DNA: TGTGCCAGCTCACCGACAGGGCGCTCCTACAATGAGCAGTTCTTC. Amino acids: CASSPTGRSYNEQFF.

This clone came up once. This chain connects TRBV5-1 to TRBJ1-5; D may be TRBD1 (5 bases). The germline V gene encodes CDR1 SGHRS and CDR2 YFSETQ. CDR3 length: 15 amino acids. V was clipped by 7 bases and J by 9 bases, with 23 bases between them. The chain's CDR3 is CASASGTRDDGPQHF. The CDR3 nucleotides are TGCGCCAGCGCCTCGGGGACTCGCGACGATGGGCCCCAGCATTTT.

The J gene is TRBJ2-3, the V gene TRBV13, with 7 bases that match TRBD2. This CDR3 has 15 residues. The trim removed 2 bases at V and 2 bases at J, leaving 4 bases unmatched. Germline V CDR1 and CDR2: PRHDT, FYEKMQ (reference sequence). In DNA form, the CDR3 reads TGTGCCAGCAGCTTACTAGCGGCGAACACAGATACGCAGTATTTT. It encodes CASSLLAANTDTQYF.

J is TRBJ2-7 and V is TRBV7-6, with TRBD2 as a possible D gene (7 bases). The V end lost 1 base, the J end lost 2 bases, and 18 bases lay between the germline ends. CDR1 SGHVS and CDR2 FNYEAQ come from the germline V gene. The length of the CDR3 is 17 residues. The CDR3 region has the DNA TGTGCCAGCAGCTTAGGGGGGGGCCAAACTCCCACCTACGAGCAGTACTTC. Amino acid sequence: CASSLGGGQTPTYEQYF.

The chain has TRBV30 and TRBJ1-5; 7 nucleotides align to TRBD1. V was clipped by 4 bases and J by 3 bases; unmatched bases: 6. This CDR3 has 14 residues. Germline CDR1 is GTSNPN and CDR2 is SVGIG (reference sequence). CDR3 protein: CAWNREGANQPQHF. Here the CDR3 DNA reads TGTGCCTGGAACCGGGAGGGGGCCAATCAGCCCCAGCATTTT.

V gene TRBV24-1 combines with J gene TRBJ2-3; 9 nucleotides agree with TRBD1. The trim removed 8 bases at V and 1 base at J, leaving 9 bases unmatched. Germline CDR1 KGHDR, CDR2 SFDVKD. The CDR3 covers 16 residues. The DNA for the CDR3 is TGTGCCACCACTTCACAGGGGGCGGGGGGCACAGATACGCAGTATTTT. This gives the protein CATTSQGAGGTDTQYF.

This chain joins TRBV27 and TRBJ2-7; 10 bases align to TRBD1. CDR3 length: 16 amino acids. Per the germline V gene, CDR1 is MNHEY and CDR2 is SMNVEV (reference sequence). Losses at the gene ends were 5 bases for V and 3 bases for J; bases not matched to a gene: 10. CDR3 bases: TGTGCCAGCAGTATGTTACCGGGACAGGGGTACTACGAGCAGTACTTC. Its translation is CASSMLPGQGYYEQYF.

The rearrangement uses TRBV7-3 and TRBJ2-6; D ambiguous. The CDR3 is made up of 15 amino acids. From germline, CDR1 is SGHTA and CDR2 FQGTGA. The germline V and J ends were trimmed by 1 base and 4 bases, with 8 bases remaining between them. The CDR3 DNA reads TGTGCCAGCAGCTTAAGAGGCTCCGGGGCCAACGTCCTGACTTTC. It encodes CASSLRGSGANVLTF. Supplemented by reference TRBV7-3 and TRBJ2-6, the full variable domain reads GAGVSQTPSNKVTEKGKYVELRCDPISGHTALYWYRQSLGQGPEFLIYFQGTGAADDSGLPNDRFFAVRPEGSVSTLKIQRTERGDSAVYLCASSLRGSGANVLTFGAGSRLTVL.

This sequence joins TRBV28 and TRBJ2-3; no definite D call. The CDR3 sequence is 13 residues long. Germline values: CDR1 MDHEN, CDR2 SYDVKM. Deletions cut 2 bases from V and 6 bases from J, with 9 bases between. The CDR3 loop reads CASSLDRVDTQYF. The CDR3 nucleotides are TGTGCCAGCAGTTTAGATCGGGTTGATACGCAGTATTTT.

The gene calls are TRBV28 and TRBJ1-5; 7 bases line up with TRBD1. Germline loops: CDR1 MDHEN, CDR2 SYDVKM. Trimming took 6 bases from V and 4 from J; bases not matched to a gene: 6. The CDR3 length is 14 residues. In DNA form, the CDR3 reads TGTGCCAGCAGGCTAGGGACAGCTAATCAGCCCCAGCATTTT. This translates into CASRLGTANQPQHF.

The chain combines TRBV7-8 with TRBJ2-2, with TRBD2 matching 11 bases. Trimming took 3 bases from V and 8 from J; bases not matched to a gene: 5. This CDR3 is built from 15 residues. CDR1 SGHVS and CDR2 FQNEAQ come from the germline V gene. CDR3: CASSFLAGGRGELFF. As DNA, the CDR3 is TGTGCCAGCAGCTTCCTAGCGGGGGGAAGGGGGGAGCTGTTTTTT.

Here the CDR3 reads CASAGGQPQHF. CDR3 nucleotide sequence: TGTGCCAGCGCGGGGGGGCAGCCCCAGCATTTT. V usage is TRBV28 and J usage is TRBJ1-5, with a possible D match to TRBD1 (5 bases). Germline CDR1 reads MDHEN; CDR2 reads SYDVKM. Trimming removed 8 bases at V and 7 bases at J, with 9 bases between. The CDR3 is 11 residues long.

There are a few counts of this clone. V and J are TRBV24-1 and TRBJ1-5, with no clear D. Trimming shortened V by 8 bases and J by 9 bases, and 7 bases separated the two germline ends. The germline CDR1 and CDR2 sequences are KGHDR and SFDVKD. This CDR3 is 10 amino acids long. The CDR3 DNA follows: TGTGCCACCATCACAATGCCCCAGCATTTT. Protein sequence: CATITMPQHF.

The gene calls are TRBV10-1 and TRBJ2-7, with TRBD2 identical over 7 bases. With 4 bases clipped from V and 5 bases from J, the junction kept 5 bases outside the gene matches. Germline lookup yields CDR1 WNHNN and CDR2 SYGVQD (reference sequence). The CDR3 covers 13 residues. The DNA for the CDR3 is TGCGCCAGCAGTGGGGGAGGGGTCAACGAGCAGTACTTC. Residues: CASSGGGVNEQYF.

This chain connects TRBV6-5 to TRBJ2-1; 7 nucleotides line up with TRBD2. V dropped 6 bases and J dropped 4; count of bases not matched to a gene: 9. The CDR3 is made up of 15 amino acids. In germline, CDR1 is MNHEY, CDR2 SVGAGI. Here the CDR3 DNA reads TGTGCCAGCAGAGACGGCGGGAGACAGTACAATGAGCAGTTCTTC. Translated: CASRDGGRQYNEQFF.

The rearrangement links TRBV6-2 or TRBV6-3 to TRBJ2-4, with D possibly TRBD2 on 6 matching bases. Germline V gives CDR1 MNHEY, CDR2 SVGEGT. V was pared by 2 bases and J by 7 bases, with 15 bases between. The CDR3 runs to 15 residues. Here the CDR3 reads CASSYGPQGLNIQYF. The CDR3 DNA sequence: TGTGCCAGCAGTTACGGGCCCCAGGGACTTAACATTCAGTACTTC.

The chain links TRBV19 to TRBJ2-1, with TRBD2 matching over 12 bases. The V gene end was trimmed by 4 bases and the J gene end by 6 bases; junction bases not matched to a gene: 10. The CDR3 extends over 17 amino acids. CDR1 and CDR2 from the germline V gene are LNHDA and SQIVND (reference sequence). The CDR3 is CASSKAPLAGGGNEQFF. In DNA, the CDR3 is TGTGCCAGTAGTAAGGCACCCCTAGCGGGAGGGGGCAATGAGCAGTTCTTC.

The chain is built from TRBV28 and TRBJ2-7; 8 bases agree with TRBD2. V lost 5 bases and J lost 4; bases outside the gene matches: 16. Germline V gene data show CDR1 as MDHEN and CDR2 as SYDVKM. The CDR3 runs 17 residues. The CDR3 spells CASSPRGLAGLFYEQYF. The CDR3 region has the DNA TGTGCCAGCAGTCCCCGGGGGCTAGCGGGCCTATTTTACGAGCAGTACTTC. Drawing the rest from reference TRBV28 and TRBJ2-7, the complete variable domain is DVKVTQSSRYLVKRTGEKVFLECVQDMDHENMFWYRQDPGLGLRLIYFSYDVKMKEKGDIPEGYSVSREKKERFSLILESASTNQTSMYLCASSPRGLAGLFYEQYFGPGTRLTVT.

The chain carries TRBV6-4 and TRBJ1-4, with TRBD1 matching 7 bases. V shed 3 bases, J shed 10 bases, and the junction held 5 bases outside the gene matches. CDR1 and CDR2 (germline): MRHNA, SNTAGT. The CDR3 loop spans 13 amino acids. This CDR3 reads CASSEQGQGKLFF. DNA for the CDR3: TGTGCCAGCAGTGAACAGGGGCAGGGAAAACTGTTTTTT.

The chain carries TRBV18 and TRBJ1-1, with 9 bases lining up with TRBD1. The germline V gene has CDR1 KGHSH and CDR2 LQKENI. This CDR3 comprises 15 residues. The V gene end was trimmed by 3 bases and the J gene end by 1 base; junction bases not matched to a gene: 3. In DNA form, the CDR3 reads TGTGCCAGCTCACCCCTGGGACAGGGGAACACTGAAGCTTTCTTT. Protein: CASSPLGQGNTEAFF.

The chain links TRBV28 to TRBJ1-6; D is undetermined. CDR3 size: 14 residues. The germline V gene has CDR1 MDHEN and CDR2 SYDVKM. With 6 bases removed from V and 5 bases from J, the gap between germline ends came to 11 bases. CDR3 loop: CASRAGVDNSPLHF. The CDR3 DNA is TGTGCCAGCAGAGCCGGGGTGGATAATTCACCCCTCCACTTT.

The chain links TRBV11-3 to TRBJ2-1; 9 nucleotides line up with TRBD1. Germline V gives CDR1 SGHNT, CDR2 YENEEA. V lost 5 bases, J lost 7 bases, and 3 bases stayed unmatched. This CDR3 contains 13 residues. CDR3 sequence reads: CASSLDRGNEQFF. Written as DNA, the CDR3 is TGTGCCAGCAGCCTTGACAGGGGGAATGAGCAGTTCTTC.

The genes are TRBV28 and TRBJ2-1; D perhaps matches TRBD2 (6 bases). The CDR3 is 14 amino acids. Germline loops: CDR1 MDHEN, CDR2 SYDVKM. V was shortened by 5 bases and J by 8 bases, with 16 bases between the two germline ends. The chain's CDR3 is CASSPLGRLHEQFF. CDR3 DNA sequence: TGTGCCAGCAGTCCCCTGGGGAGGCTCCATGAGCAGTTCTTC. Based on the CDR3 plus reference TRBV28 and TRBJ2-1, the full variable domain is DVKVTQSSRYLVKRTGEKVFLECVQDMDHENMFWYRQDPGLGLRLIYFSYDVKMKEKGDIPEGYSVSREKKERFSLILESASTNQTSMYLCASSPLGRLHEQFFGPGTRLTVL.

The CDR3 DNA follows: TGTGCCAGCAGTTGGCGACAGGGGGCGGATCTCCATGGCTACACCTTC. Protein sequence: CASSWRQGADLHGYTF. The genes are TRBV6-6 and TRBJ1-2, with 10 bases matching TRBD1. Germline assignment: CDR1 MNHNY and CDR2 SVGAGI (reference sequence). CDR3 length: 16 residues. Germline trimming cut 4 bases from V and 6 bases from J; bases unmatched to any gene: 11.

This chain connects TRBV3-1 (or the pseudogene TRBV3-2) to TRBJ1-2, with TRBD1 matching over 8 bases. Germline-derived CDR1 and CDR2 are LGHDT and YNNKEL (reference sequence). V lost 1 base to trimming and J lost 6 bases; unmatched junction nucleotides: 4. This CDR3 is built from 14 residues. The CDR3 DNA sequence: TGTGCCAGCAGCCAAGGACAGGGGCTTAATGGCTACACCTTC. Translation: CASSQGQGLNGYTF.